Listed below are T cell receptor beta chains from one sample, sequenced in a study of patients and donors after allogeneic stem cell transplantation. TCRdb redid the calling of the RT-PCR reads with MiXCR, one entry per CDR3 protein. This sample has 200,000 to 250,000 distinct CDR3 sequences, with 11% to 15% found just once. The sequenced sample was blood, either unsorted or a sorted T cell fraction (not recorded which). These receptors were obtained from a human donor who was either an allogeneic HSCT recipient or a stem cell or donor lymphocyte infusion donor (not recorded which). It is not recorded whose cells these are; they may come from a transplant donor. Both conserved end residues are trimmed from each CDR3. Fields, in order: V gene, CDR3 protein.

V gene: TRBV20-1; CDR3 protein: SARTGSWGYT
V gene: TRBV6-2/TRBV6-3; CDR3 protein: ASRGALGYGYT
V gene: TRBV4-3; CDR3 protein: ASSQESGETQY
V gene: TRBV3-1; CDR3 protein: ASSPTGVRETQY
V gene: TRBV7-3; CDR3 protein: ASSRQTTDTQY
V gene: TRBV20-1; CDR3 protein: SAANTGGPNQPQH
V gene: TRBV20-1; CDR3 protein: SGEGGGGELF
V gene: TRBV30; CDR3 protein: ASTQGYNSPLH
V gene: TRBV9; CDR3 protein: ARQGTSGKITGELF
V gene: TRBV11-3; CDR3 protein: ASSLKTSVADTQY
V gene: TRBV15; CDR3 protein: ATSSRDVTEAF
V gene: TRBV14; CDR3 protein: ASSPYNSGANVLT
V gene: TRBV9; CDR3 protein: ASSLRTSGISSYNEQF
V gene: TRBV5-6; CDR3 protein: ASSETARVNEKLF
V gene: TRBV5-1; CDR3 protein: ASSLSLGRDTQY
V gene: TRBV12-3/TRBV12-4; CDR3 protein: ASTLGATGRNSPLH
V gene: TRBV10-3; CDR3 protein: AISAKRDSPLH
V gene: TRBV2; CDR3 protein: ASSEAEGLGGQETQY
V gene: TRBV20-1; CDR3 protein: SARDDTNYGYT
V gene: TRBV20-1; CDR3 protein: SARRRPGDTEAF
V gene: TRBV25-1; CDR3 protein: ASSEKAGFGDTQY
V gene: TRBV6-2/TRBV6-3; CDR3 protein: ASSWAGELF
V gene: TRBV12-3/TRBV12-4; CDR3 protein: ASKSGNEQF
V gene: TRBV13; CDR3 protein: ASRPGDRGVYEQY
V gene: TRBV6-5; CDR3 protein: ASSYSSGGSYEQY
V gene: TRBV15; CDR3 protein: ATSKGGLAGYNEQF
V gene: TRBV20-1; CDR3 protein: SARTGAGFGEKLF
V gene: TRBV11-2; CDR3 protein: ASSLGGIQY
V gene: TRBV6-2/TRBV6-3; CDR3 protein: ASSLLWRSEKLF
V gene: TRBV12-3/TRBV12-4; CDR3 protein: ASTTGTRTTDTQY
V gene: TRBV29-1; CDR3 protein: SVEDLADRAGGYT
V gene: TRBV5-6; CDR3 protein: ASSFTGAKNTIY
V gene: TRBV2; CDR3 protein: ASSGRGLAKNEQF
V gene: TRBV5-6; CDR3 protein: ASSRQGGETQY
V gene: TRBV6-2/TRBV6-3; CDR3 protein: ASSYLAGASAEQY
V gene: TRBV20-1; CDR3 protein: SAPGQGDTEAF
V gene: TRBV29-1; CDR3 protein: SVANGLTDTQY
V gene: TRBV14; CDR3 protein: ASSQDPRDSYGYT
V gene: TRBV20-1; CDR3 protein: SASQGRIPYEQY
V gene: TRBV7-2; CDR3 protein: ASSQTGLIYGYT
V gene: TRBV5-6; CDR3 protein: ASSRWGGNTDTQY
V gene: TRBV18; CDR3 protein: ASSRNSDTQY
V gene: TRBV11-1; CDR3 protein: ASSSETLAGWETQY
V gene: TRBV2; CDR3 protein: ASSEERLTDTQY
V gene: TRBV12-3/TRBV12-4; CDR3 protein: ASSPQTGSNEKLF
V gene: TRBV20-1; CDR3 protein: SASLQGLSSGETQY
V gene: TRBV20-1; CDR3 protein: SARGADRVSNEQF
V gene: TRBV7-2; CDR3 protein: ASSVSGRAGNEQF
V gene: TRBV18; CDR3 protein: ASSISEQGSTEAF
V gene: TRBV11-1; CDR3 protein: ASSSPEHTGELF
V gene: TRBV4-2; CDR3 protein: ASSRAPPGEDEKLF
V gene: TRBV6-5; CDR3 protein: GSRDGLYGYT